The source of this TCR beta chain is a study of T cells after posttransplantation cyclophosphamide. The CDR3 loop spans 15 amino acids. Germline values: CDR1 MNHNS, CDR2 SASEGT. Deletions cut 5 bases from V and 3 bases from J, with 16 bases between. Data came from immunoSEQ multiplex PCR; TCRdb stores just in-frame clones and leaves some out. Altogether around 1,600 clones are present, around 83% being singletons, with the ten largest covering over 8.5%. In the case of this clone: Antigen: not known.

General study findings and limits: TRB clonality was highly associated with recipient CMV seropositivity and reactivation. Blood and skin or GI T cell repertoires showed limited TRB overlap.

The TCR originated in a woman aged 50 to 65 in good health and a related stem cell transplant donor. Source material: CD8+ T cells sorted from bone marrow. This rearrangement joins TRBV6-1 to TRBJ1-1; D unclear. Here the CDR3 reads CASSPRQVVYTEAFF. The CDR3, as DNA: TGTGCCAGCAGTCCCCGGCAGGTCGTATACACTGAAGCTTTCTTT.